Each of the 20 T cell receptor beta chains below was sequenced from the same sample in a study of CDR3 diversity in severe acne. TCRdb independently ran MiXCR on the PCR reads; one entry per CDR3 protein. The sample records around 83,000 distinct CDR3 sequences, less than 65% being singletons. The sample consisted of blood. The receptors were gathered from a male donor with severe acne vulgaris.

There are many counts of this clonotype. The chain has TRBV20-1 and TRBJ2-1; D gene unclear. The CDR3 length is 10 residues. Deletions cut 1 base from V and 8 bases from J, with 3 bases between. Germline V gives CDR1 DFQATT, CDR2 SNEGSKA (reference sequence). The CDR3 DNA is TGCAGTGCTAGAGCGGATGAGCAGTTCTTC. It translates to CSARADEQFF.

This rearrangement joins TRBV25-1 to TRBJ1-6; D call uncertain. The CDR3 is 14 amino acids. Germline loops: CDR1 MGHDK, CDR2 SYGVNS. The V gene lost 6 bases and the J gene lost 7 bases, with 13 bases spanning the gap. The CDR3: CASSLDQANSPLHF. CDR3 nucleotides: TGTGCCAGCAGCTTGGACCAGGCAAATTCACCCCTCCACTTT.

Concerning this clonotype itself: At one end the junction does not follow the germline gene, possibly because of a read error. This chain connects TRBV24-1 to TRBJ1-5; 7 positions match TRBD1. This CDR3 spans 14 amino acids. The germline V gene encodes CDR1 KGHDR and CDR2 SFDVKD. The CDR3 loop reads CASSSGQYNQPQHF. The CDR3 DNA reads as TGTGCCAGCAGTTCGGGACAGTATAATCAGCCCCAGCATTTT.

This clonotype was recorded many times. The rearrangement uses TRBV5-4 and TRBJ2-3; 15 bases are shared with TRBD2. The CDR3 is 17 residues long. Germline CDR1 reads SGHNT; CDR2 reads YYREEE (reference sequence). V trimming: 4 bases; J trimming: 5 bases; junction bases outside the gene matches: 8. This chain's CDR3 is CASSPRTSGGAVDTQYF. The CDR3 DNA is TGTGCCAGCAGCCCTCGGACTAGCGGGGGGGCTGTAGATACGCAGTATTTT.

Written as DNA, the CDR3 is TGTGCCAGCAGCCATGGGGGCAGACATACGCAGTATTTT. This gives the protein CASSHGGRHTQYF. The rearrangement joins TRBV3-1 to TRBJ2-3; D might be TRBD1 (6 bases). Germline V gives CDR1 LGHDT, CDR2 YNNKEL (reference sequence). Trimming left V 3 bases short and J 7 bases short, with 11 bases between. The CDR3 runs 13 residues.

The chain has TRBV6-2 or TRBV6-3 and TRBJ2-1; 8 bases fit TRBD1. The CDR3 contains 14 residues. Trimming cost V 0 bases and J 9 bases; bases outside gene matches: 4. Per germline, CDR1 MNHEY and CDR2 SVGEGT. Here the CDR3 DNA reads TGTGCCAGCAGTTACTCAAGGACAGGGAGTGAGCAGTTCTTC. It encodes CASSYSRTGSEQFF.

This clonotype was observed many times. The chain joins TRBV20-1 to TRBJ2-2, with a weak D call TRBD1 (5 bases). Germline V gene sequence: CDR1 DFQATT, CDR2 SNEGSKA (reference sequence). This CDR3 region has 16 residues. Deletions cut 2 bases from V and 0 bases from J, with 13 bases between. The CDR3 here is CSARRFQGANTGELFF. The CDR3 DNA reads TGCAGTGCTAGACGCTTTCAGGGCGCGAACACCGGGGAGCTGTTTTTT.

This clonotype has a count of ten or more. CDR3 region: CASSSGQNYGYTF. In DNA, the CDR3 is TGTGCCAGCAGCTCTGGACAAAACTATGGCTACACCTTC. The chain couples TRBV5-4 to TRBJ1-2; a possible D gene is TRBD1 (5 bases). CDR3 length: 13 amino acids. Germline CDR1 SGHNT, CDR2 YYREEE (reference sequence). V was cut by 3 bases and J by 2 bases, with 8 bases left in between. Full variable domain (rest looked up from reference TRBV5-4 and TRBJ1-2): ETGVTQSPTHLIKTRGQQVTLRCSSQSGHNTVSWYQQALGQGPQFIFQYYREEENGRGNFPPRFSGLQFPNYSSELNVNALELDDSALYLCASSSGQNYGYTFGSGTRLTVV.

The sample holds many counts of this clonotype. The V and J genes are TRBV2 and TRBJ2-7; 9 positions match TRBD2. This CDR3 spans 14 amino acids. Germline trimming cut 6 bases from V and 0 bases from J; bases unmatched to any gene: 3. Germline CDR1 SNHLY, CDR2 FYNNEI. CDR3 DNA sequence: TGTGCCAGCAGCGGGACTAGCAGCTCCTACGAGCAGTACTTC. It yields the protein CASSGTSSSYEQYF.

This clonotype turned up a few times. The rearrangement joins TRBV3-1 to TRBJ2-1; D call uncertain. CDR1 LGHDT and CDR2 YNNKEL come from the germline V gene (reference sequence). CDR3 length: 12 amino acids. With 0 bases removed from V and 7 bases from J, the gap between germline ends came to 4 bases. CDR3 DNA: TGTGCCAGCAGCCAAGATATGAATGAGCAGTTCTTC. Protein product: CASSQDMNEQFF.

Turning to this clonotype: Germline and junction disagree at one end, which may indicate a read error. J is TRBJ2-2 and V is TRBV29-1; 10 bases map to TRBD2. The CDR3 runs 16 residues. The germline CDR1 and CDR2 sequences are SQVTM and ANQGSEA. The CDR3 nucleotides read TGCAGCGTTGATGGGTTAGCGGGAGGTCTGGCCGGGGAGCCGTTTTTT. Protein product: CSVDGLAGGLAGEPFF.

V gene TRBV11-2 combines with J gene TRBJ1-4; TRBD1 aligns across 8 bases. This CDR3 is built from 18 residues. V dropped 0 bases and J dropped 6; count of bases not matched to a gene: 12. Germline loops: CDR1 SGHAT, CDR2 FQNNGV. CDR3 nucleotide sequence: TGTGCCAGCAGCTTAGAGATAGCAGGGGGCGCATATGATGAAAAACTGTTTTTT. This encodes CASSLEIAGGAYDEKLFF. Variable domain in full (rest from reference TRBV11-2 and TRBJ1-4): EAGVAQSPRYKIIEKRQSVAFWCNPISGHATLYWYQQILGQGPKLLIQFQNNGVVDDSQLPKDRFSAERLKGVDSTLKIQPAKLEDSAVYLCASSLEIAGGAYDEKLFFGSGTQLSVL.

The sample holds a few counts of this clonotype. Just one base apart from a much larger clone, this may be a read error. The rearrangement joins TRBV7-9 to TRBJ2-1; 7 bases match TRBD1. CDR1 and CDR2 from the germline V gene are SEHNR and FQNEAQ (reference sequence). This CDR3 region has 13 residues. CDR3: CAGSDDRVNEQFF. The CDR3 bases are TGTGCCGGCAGCGACGACAGGGTGAATGAGCAGTTCTTC.

The gene calls are TRBV12-3 or TRBV12-4 and TRBJ2-7; 8 nucleotides align to TRBD2. V gave up 4 bases and J gave up 3 bases; unmatched junction bases: 5. This CDR3 region has 14 residues. Here the CDR3 DNA reads TGTGCCAGCAGTTACTCCGGGACTAGCTACGAGCAGTACTTC. Translating it yields CASSYSGTSYEQYF.

This clonotype was seen repeatedly, ten times or more. The J gene is TRBJ2-3, the V gene TRBV5-1, with a possible D match to TRBD1 (5 bases). Trimming took 2 bases from V and 0 from J, leaving 7 bases between them. Germline V gene data show CDR1 as SGHRS and CDR2 as YFSETQ. The length of the CDR3 is 14 residues. The CDR3 DNA sequence: TGCGCCAGCAGCTTTCAGGGCAGCACAGATACGCAGTATTTT. Translated: CASSFQGSTDTQYF.

This clonotype was observed a single time. One base away lies a much larger clone, so this may be a sequencing read error. V usage is TRBV2 and J usage is TRBJ2-1; tentatively, D is TRBD2 (5 bases). The CDR3 spans 13 residues. Deletions cut 5 bases from V and 12 bases from J, with 17 bases between. CDR1 and CDR2 (germline): SNHLY, FYNNEI. CDR3 sequence reads: CASSILETNVQFF. The CDR3 DNA follows: TGTGCCAGCAGTATACTAGAAACAAACGTGCAGTTCTTC. Full variable domain (remainder filled in from reference TRBV2 and TRBJ2-1): EPEVTQTPSHQVTQMGQEVILRCVPISNHLYFYWYRQILGQKVEFLVSFYNNEISEKSEIFDDQFSVERPDGSNFTLKIRSTKLEDSAMYFCASSILETNVQFFGPGTRLTVL.

The chain links TRBV5-4 to TRBJ1-4; tentative D call: TRBD1 (6 bases). This CDR3 is built from 14 residues. The V gene's germline CDR1 is SGHNT and CDR2 YYREEE (reference sequence). The V end lost 2 bases, the J end lost 8 bases, and 13 bases lay between the germline ends. The CDR3 loop is CASSFEGGSEKLFF. The CDR3 DNA sequence: TGTGCCAGCAGCTTCGAAGGGGGTAGCGAAAAACTGTTTTTT.

This clonotype was detected ten times or more. V gene TRBV24-1 combines with J gene TRBJ1-5, with 9 nucleotides matching TRBD1. The CDR3 sequence is 16 residues long. J gave up 1 base and V 4 bases, and 4 bases lay outside the gene matches. CDR1 KGHDR and CDR2 SFDVKD come from the germline V gene. The CDR3 nucleotides are TGTGCCACCAGTGACGCGGGACAGGGCAGCAATCAGCCCCAGCATTTT. Translating it yields CATSDAGQGSNQPQHF.

The genes are TRBV6-5 and TRBJ1-5, with D hard to call. The CDR3 consists of 13 residues. With 3 bases removed from V and 4 bases from J, the gap between germline ends came to 7 bases. Germline-derived CDR1 and CDR2 are MNHEY and SVGAGI. The CDR3 coding sequence is TGTGCCAGCAGTTATAGCCGGAATCAGCCCCAGCATTTT. It translates to CASSYSRNQPQHF.

V gene TRBV28 combines with J gene TRBJ2-5; D is uncertain. Germline V lookup: CDR1 MDHEN, CDR2 SYDVKM. CDR3 size: 14 residues. V was shortened by 5 bases and J by 4 bases, with 14 bases between the two germline ends. The CDR3 region is CASSPGLSGETQYF. The CDR3 coding sequence is TGTGCCAGCAGTCCGGGTCTATCTGGAGAGACCCAGTACTTC.